The 11 T cell receptor beta chains listed next were all sequenced from one sample in a study of CD8 T cells in ankylosing spondylitis. TCRdb itself ran the 5' RACE reads through MiXCR, one entry per CDR3 protein. In the table there are almost 45,000 distinct CDR3 sequences, approximately 11% of which are singletons. Sequencing was done on a sample of blood, either unsorted or a sorted T cell fraction (not recorded which). Every receptor here comes from a male donor with ankylosing spondylitis or in good health (not recorded which).

The chain employs TRBV12-3 or TRBV12-4 and TRBJ2-2; possible D gene TRBD1, 6 bases. Trimming took 2 bases from V and 4 from J, leaving 11 bases between them. The CDR3 loop spans 15 amino acids. The CDR3 sequence is CASSLSPGATGELFF. The CDR3 region has the DNA TGTGCCAGCAGTTTATCCCCAGGGGCCACCGGGGAGCTGTTTTTT.

This chain joins TRBV6-1 and TRBJ2-7, with 7 positions matching TRBD1. V was pared by 7 bases and J by 0 bases, with 9 bases of the junction left unmatched. The CDR3 extends over 15 amino acids. In germline, CDR1 is MNHNS, CDR2 SASEGT. DNA for the CDR3: TGTGCCAGCAAGCGACTACAGGGGAGCTCCTACGAGCAGTACTTC. Translating it yields CASKRLQGSSYEQYF.

This clonotype occurred many times. This chain connects TRBV7-6 to TRBJ2-7; tentative D call: TRBD1 (5 bases). CDR1 is SGHVS and CDR2 is FNYEAQ in the germline V gene. There are 15 residues in the CDR3. Deletions cut 2 bases from V and 3 bases from J, with 14 bases between. This CDR3 is CASSLSQDTYYEQYF. The CDR3 nucleotides are TGTGCCAGCAGCTTATCCCAGGACACCTACTACGAGCAGTACTTC.

The DNA of the CDR3 is TGTGCCAGCAACCGGGCAGGGGCTAACACTGAAGCTTTCTTT. Its protein is CASNRAGANTEAFF. The chain joins TRBV7-2 to TRBJ1-1; D perhaps matches TRBD1 (6 bases). V dropped 7 bases and J dropped 2 bases, with 14 bases sitting between them. CDR1 is SGHTA, CDR2 FQGNSA, per germline. The CDR3 extends over 14 amino acids.

At least ten counts were recorded for this clonotype. CDR3 DNA sequence: TGTGCCAGCAGCCAGCCTGGGGAGCGTAACTATGGCTACACCTTC. It is translated as CASSQPGERNYGYTF. The chain joins TRBV3-1 to TRBJ1-2; D gene uncertain. Germline lookup yields CDR1 LGHDT and CDR2 YNNKEL (reference sequence). The CDR3 is 15 residues long. The V gene lost 3 bases and the J gene lost 1 base, with 12 bases spanning the gap.

This clonotype was detected a few times. V gene TRBV5-1 combines with J gene TRBJ2-1, with 8 bases that match TRBD1. CDR1 and CDR2 from the germline V gene are SGHRS and YFSETQ. This CDR3 is 15 amino acids long. The ends lost 0 bases at V and 4 bases at J; junction bases unmatched: 3. The CDR3 nucleotides read TGCGCCAGCAGCTTGGGACAGGGGAGGTACAATGAGCAGTTCTTC. It translates to CASSLGQGRYNEQFF.

This chain links TRBV21-1 with TRBJ1-1. TRBV21-1 is flagged as a pseudogene. This CDR3 is built from 13 residues. CDR3 in amino acids: CASREAAVTEAFF. CDR3 DNA: TGTGCCAGCAGAGAGGCGGCAGTCACTGAAGCTTTCTTT.

This clonotype was observed many times. CDR3 DNA sequence: TGTGCCAGCAGACCTCGGGACGGAGACAATGAGCAGTTCTTC. The encoded protein is CASRPRDGDNEQFF. The V and J genes are TRBV12-3 or TRBV12-4 and TRBJ2-1; D could derive from TRBD1 or TRBD2 (5 bases each). The length of the CDR3 is 14 residues. The V gene lost 6 bases and the J gene lost 5 bases, with 14 bases spanning the gap.

This clonotype was observed at least ten times. This sequence joins TRBV7-9 and TRBJ1-1; a possible D gene is TRBD1 (5 bases). CDR1 SEHNR and CDR2 FQNEAQ come from the germline V gene (reference sequence). The CDR3 length is 13 residues. The germline V and J ends were trimmed by 4 bases and 5 bases, with 11 bases remaining between them. CDR3 nucleotides: TGTGCCAGCAGCTGGGGGGGACTAACTGAAGCTTTCTTT. Its protein is CASSWGGLTEAFF.

This clonotype came up many times. The chain is built from TRBV7-8 and TRBJ1-6; D remains unclear. Trimming took off 1 base at V and 7 bases at J, with 11 bases between the two ends. The CDR3 runs to 15 residues. Germline V lookup: CDR1 SGHVS, CDR2 FQNEAQ. The CDR3 loop reads CASSLGEFDNSPLHF. CDR3 DNA: TGTGCCAGCAGCTTAGGAGAATTCGACAATTCACCCCTCCACTTT.

The V gene is TRBV7-8, the J gene TRBJ2-6; D not resolved. The CDR3 runs to 15 residues. Trimming removed 2 bases at V and 2 bases at J, with 7 bases between. CDR1 and CDR2 (germline): SGHVS, FQNEAQ. CDR3 loop: CASSLSNTGANVLTF. CDR3 nucleotides: TGTGCCAGCAGCTTAAGTAATACTGGGGCCAACGTCCTGACTTTC. The variable domain in full, completed from reference TRBV7-8 and TRBJ2-6, reads GAGVSQSPRYKVAKRGQDVALRCDPISGHVSLFWYQQALGQGPEFLTYFQNEAQLDKSGLPSDRFFAERPEGSVSTLKIQRTQQEDSAVYLCASSLSNTGANVLTFGAGSRLTVL.